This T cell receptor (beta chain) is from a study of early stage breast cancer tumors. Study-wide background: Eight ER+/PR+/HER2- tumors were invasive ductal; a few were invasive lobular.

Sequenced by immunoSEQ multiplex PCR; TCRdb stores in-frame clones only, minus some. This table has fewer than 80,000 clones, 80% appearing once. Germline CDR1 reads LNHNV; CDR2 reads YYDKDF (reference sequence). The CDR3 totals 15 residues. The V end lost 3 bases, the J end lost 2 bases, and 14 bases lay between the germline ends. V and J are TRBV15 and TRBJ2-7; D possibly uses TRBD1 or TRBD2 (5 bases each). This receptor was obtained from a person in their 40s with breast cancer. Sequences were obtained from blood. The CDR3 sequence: CATSREVQGPYEQYF. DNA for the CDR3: TGTGCCACCAGCAGGGAGGTCCAGGGTCCCTACGAGCAGTACTTC.